This T cell receptor beta chain was observed in a study of shared clonotypes between healthy human individuals. V lost 0 bases, J lost 1 base, and 4 bases lay in between. CDR1 is SGHRS, CDR2 YFSETQ, per germline. The CDR3 is 13 residues long. Deep-level running was used for the assay. The data were produced by immunoSEQ multiplex PCR, yet TCRdb's version contains in-frame clones alone and is incomplete. Of 730,000 or so clones detected, 60% to 80% appear once; the ten largest clones hold around 2%. Details on this clone: Other DNA sequences within the sample encode an identical CDR3.

This sequence joins TRBV5-1 and TRBJ1-1; D is ambiguous. The TCR sequence derives from a woman in her 30s in good health. Specimen: memory CD4+ T cells sorted from blood. The subset is: CD45RA-negative fraction. The CDR3 DNA sequence: TGCGCCAGCAGCTTGGGAGCGAACACTGAAGCTTTCTTT. Residues: CASSLGANTEAFF.